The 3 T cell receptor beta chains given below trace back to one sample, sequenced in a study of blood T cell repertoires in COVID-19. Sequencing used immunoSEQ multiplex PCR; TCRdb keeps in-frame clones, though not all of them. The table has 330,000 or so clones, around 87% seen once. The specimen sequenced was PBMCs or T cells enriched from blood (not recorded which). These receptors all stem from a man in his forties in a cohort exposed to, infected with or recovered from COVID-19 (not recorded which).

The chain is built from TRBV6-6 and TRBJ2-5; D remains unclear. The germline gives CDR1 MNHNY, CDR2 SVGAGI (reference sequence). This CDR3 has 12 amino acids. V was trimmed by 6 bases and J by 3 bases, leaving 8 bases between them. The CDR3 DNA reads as TGTGCCAGCAGAAAAGGAGAAGAGACCCAGTACTTC. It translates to CASRKGEETQYF.

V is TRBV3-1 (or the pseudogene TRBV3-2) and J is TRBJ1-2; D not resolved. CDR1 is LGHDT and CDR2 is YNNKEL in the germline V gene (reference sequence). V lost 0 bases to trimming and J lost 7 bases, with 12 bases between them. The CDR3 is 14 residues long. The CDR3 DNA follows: TGTGCCAGCAGCCAAGATTCGGGGTATGGTGGCTACACCTTC. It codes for CASSQDSGYGGYTF.

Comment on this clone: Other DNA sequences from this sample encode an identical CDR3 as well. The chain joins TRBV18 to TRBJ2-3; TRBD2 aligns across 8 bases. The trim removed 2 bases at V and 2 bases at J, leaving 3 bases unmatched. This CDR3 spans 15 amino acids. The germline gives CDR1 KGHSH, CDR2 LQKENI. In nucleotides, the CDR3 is TGTGCCAGCTCACCAACTAGCGGCCCCACAGATACGCAGTATTTT. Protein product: CASSPTSGPTDTQYF.